These 24 T cell receptor beta chains came from one sample sequenced in a study of T cell responses to AZD1222 COVID-19 vaccine. TCRdb keeps only in-frame clones here, not all; method: immunoSEQ multiplex PCR. The sample consists of around 110,000 clones, less than 95% of them appearing once. This specimen consisted of peripheral blood, obtained 28 days after the second AZD1222 dose. These receptors were obtained from an adult who received the AZD1222 COVID-19 vaccine.

The chain is built from TRBV5-1 and TRBJ1-1; no firm D call. Between the trimmed V and J ends, which lost 0 bases and 2 bases, there was a span of 8 bases. CDR3 length equals 14 residues. Germline-derived CDR1 and CDR2 are SGHRS and YFSETQ. The CDR3 is CASSLAPSNTEAFF. The DNA for the CDR3 is TGCGCCAGCAGCTTGGCCCCCAGCAACACTGAAGCTTTCTTT.

CDR3 sequence: CASRNGGTGGNTIYF. The CDR3 region has the DNA TGTGCCAGCAGGAATGGGGGGACAGGGGGAAACACCATATATTTT. V usage is TRBV2 and J usage is TRBJ1-3, with 9 bases matching TRBD1. Losses at the gene ends were 6 bases for V and 4 bases for J; bases not matched to a gene: 7. The length of the CDR3 is 15 residues. CDR1 SNHLY and CDR2 FYNNEI come from the germline V gene.

This clone was found once. Here the CDR3 reads CASSQAGLLGGEQYF. The CDR3 DNA reads as TGTGCCAGCAGCCAGGCTGGACTACTTGGTGGCGAGCAGTACTTC. V gene TRBV7-6 combines with J gene TRBJ2-7; a possible D gene is TRBD2 (6 bases). V was pared by 5 bases and J by 6 bases, with 20 bases between. The CDR3 loop spans 15 amino acids. CDR1 is SGHVS, CDR2 FNYEAQ, per germline.

V and J are TRBV7-2 and TRBJ1-1, with 8 bases aligning to TRBD1. Germline trimming cut 5 bases from V and 10 bases from J; bases unmatched to any gene: 9. The CDR3 totals 13 residues. CDR1 and CDR2 (germline): SGHTA, FQGNSA. The DNA of the CDR3 is TGTGCCAGCAGCATCTACAGGGGGGGAGGAGCTTTCTTT. This encodes CASSIYRGGGAFF. The complete variable domain, with remaining parts taken from reference TRBV7-2 and TRBJ1-1, reads GAGVSQSPSNKVTEKGKDVELRCDPISGHTALYWYRQSLGQGLEFLIYFQGNSAPDKSGLPSDRFSAERTGGSVSTLTIQRTQQEDSAVYLCASSIYRGGGAFFGQGTRLTVV.

The chain employs TRBV5-4 and TRBJ1-5; 8 bases fit TRBD1. The V gene's germline CDR1 is SGHNT and CDR2 YYREEE (reference sequence). The CDR3 has 15 amino acids. Trimming removed 4 bases from V and 5 bases from J; junction bases left unmatched: 8. CDR3 region: CASSGIGQGHQPQHF. The CDR3 bases are TGTGCCAGCAGCGGGATAGGACAGGGTCATCAGCCCCAGCATTTT.

The count of this clone is one. The chain links TRBV20-1 to TRBJ2-3; no clear D. The CDR3 length is 12 residues. Trimming removed 4 bases from V and 4 bases from J, with 9 bases in between. Germline V lookup: CDR1 DFQATT, CDR2 SNEGSKA (reference sequence). The CDR3 is CSAIDVADTQYF. The CDR3 DNA sequence: TGCAGTGCTATTGACGTCGCAGATACGCAGTATTTT.

This chain joins TRBV29-1 and TRBJ2-5; 8 nucleotides match TRBD2. There are 12 residues in the CDR3. Germline-derived CDR1 and CDR2 are SQVTM and ANQGSEA. Germline trimming cut 8 bases from V and 5 bases from J; bases unmatched to any gene: 7. The CDR3 DNA sequence: TGCAGCACCCAAGCGGGGGATGAGACCCAGTACTTC. This sequence encodes CSTQAGDETQYF.

The V gene is TRBV19, the J gene TRBJ1-2; the D is unclear. V was trimmed by 3 bases and J by 4 bases, leaving 9 bases between them. The CDR3 extends over 13 amino acids. Germline CDR1 reads LNHDA; CDR2 reads SQIVND (reference sequence). Here the CDR3 DNA reads TGTGCCAGTAGTATGGCAGCCAGCTATGGCTACACCTTC. It translates to CASSMAASYGYTF.

This sequence joins TRBV12-3 or TRBV12-4 and TRBJ1-5, with D unresolved. The ends were cut back, 4 bases at V and 1 base at J, with 5 bases in the middle. The CDR3 runs 13 residues. CDR3 DNA: TGTGCCAGCAGTTCGGACAGCAATCAGCCCCAGCATTTT. Amino acid sequence: CASSSDSNQPQHF.

The rearrangement joins TRBV18 to TRBJ1-5, with TRBD1 matching over 10 bases. CDR3 length equals 15 residues. Germline loops: CDR1 KGHSH, CDR2 LQKENI. Trimming at V came to 4 bases and at J to 8 bases, leaving 8 bases not matched to a gene. CDR3 amino acids: CASSLGTGEGKPQHF. In nucleotides, the CDR3 is TGTGCCAGCTCACTAGGGACAGGGGAAGGGAAGCCCCAGCATTTT.

The chain is built from TRBV18 and TRBJ2-7, with TRBD1 matching 9 bases. After removal of 6 bases from V and 5 bases from J, the junction contained 8 bases not matched to a gene. The length of the CDR3 is 14 residues. CDR1 and CDR2 from the germline V gene are KGHSH and LQKENI. CDR3 coding DNA: TGTGCCAGCTCGAACCGGGACAGGGTCCACGAGCAGTACTTC. This codes for CASSNRDRVHEQYF.

The genes are TRBV3-1 (or the pseudogene TRBV3-2) and TRBJ1-3; D possibly corresponds to TRBD1 (6 bases). V was trimmed by 4 bases and J by 0 bases, leaving 16 bases between them. The CDR3 is 17 amino acids. Germline CDR1 LGHDT, CDR2 YNNKEL (reference sequence). The CDR3 loop is CASSRLRDTSSGNTIYF. In nucleotides, the CDR3 is TGTGCCAGCAGCCGTCTAAGGGACACGAGCTCTGGAAACACCATATATTTT.

The chain uses TRBV12-3 or TRBV12-4 and TRBJ2-7, with D hard to call. V was cut by 1 base and J by 5 bases, with 9 bases left in between. CDR3 length equals 13 residues. The CDR3: CASSLGSPHEQYF. CDR3 coding DNA: TGTGCCAGCAGTTTAGGCAGTCCCCACGAGCAGTACTTC.

The chain is built from TRBV13 and TRBJ2-1, with D possibly TRBD1 on 6 matching bases. Looked up from germline, CDR1 is PRHDT and CDR2 is FYEKMQ (reference sequence). This CDR3 is built from 13 residues. V was clipped by 4 bases and J by 4 bases, with 8 bases between them. The CDR3, as DNA: TGTGCCAGCAGCTCCACAGGGTACAATGAGCAGTTCTTC. Its translation: CASSSTGYNEQFF. Based on the CDR3 plus reference TRBV13 and TRBJ2-1, the full variable domain is AAGVIQSPRHLIKEKRETATLKCYPIPRHDTVYWYQQGPGQDPQFLISFYEKMQSDKGSIPDRFSAQQFSDYHSELNMSSLELGDSALYFCASSSTGYNEQFFGPGTRLTVL.

This chain joins TRBV7-2 and TRBJ1-3; 7 bases match TRBD1. CDR3 size: 15 residues. Germline assignment: CDR1 SGHTA and CDR2 FQGNSA. The V segment lost 3 bases and the J segment 3 bases; nucleotides outside the gene matches: 5. CDR3 sequence reads: CASSFVQGNGNTIYF. For the CDR3, the DNA is TGTGCCAGCAGCTTCGTACAGGGGAATGGAAACACCATATATTTT.

This rearrangement joins TRBV5-6 to TRBJ1-2; D is undetermined. V was trimmed by 3 bases and J by 6 bases, leaving 21 bases between them. The CDR3 sequence is 16 residues long. Per the germline V gene, CDR1 is SGHDT and CDR2 is YYEEEE. CDR3: CASSSGGPSPVDGYTF. The CDR3 DNA sequence: TGTGCCAGCAGCTCAGGAGGACCCAGTCCCGTGGATGGCTACACCTTC. The whole variable domain, filled in from reference TRBV5-6 and TRBJ1-2, reads DAGVTQSPTHLIKTRGQQVTLRCSPKSGHDTVSWYQQALGQGPQFIFQYYEEEERQRGNFPDRFSGHQFPNYSSELNVNALLLGDSALYLCASSSGGPSPVDGYTFGSGTRLTVV.

The chain combines TRBV12-3 or TRBV12-4 with TRBJ2-5; a weak D match, TRBD1 (7 bases). This CDR3 is 13 amino acids long. V was clipped by 10 bases and J by 3 bases, with 15 bases between them. The CDR3 region is CATRGWREETQYF. The CDR3 DNA reads TGTGCCACCAGGGGGTGGAGGGAAGAGACCCAGTACTTC.

This chain uses TRBV4-1 with TRBJ2-1; D is uncertain. Trimming pared 4 bases from V and 7 bases from J, leaving 17 bases between. Germline V gene sequence: CDR1 MGHRA, CDR2 YSYEKL. CDR3 length: 15 residues. The CDR3 reads CASSLRGELVNEQFF. As DNA, the CDR3 is TGCGCCAGCAGCCTCCGTGGGGAATTAGTTAATGAGCAGTTCTTC.

V usage is TRBV6-5 and J usage is TRBJ1-2; D gene unclear. The CDR3 is made up of 14 amino acids. Trimming pared 0 bases from V and 6 bases from J, leaving 11 bases between. CDR1 MNHEY and CDR2 SVGAGI come from the germline V gene. This chain's CDR3 is CASSYSIAGDGYTF. The CDR3 DNA is TGTGCCAGCAGTTACTCGATCGCGGGAGATGGCTACACCTTC.

The chain uses TRBV6-5 and TRBJ2-5; D is possibly TRBD1 (5 bases). Germline V gene sequence: CDR1 MNHEY, CDR2 SVGAGI. The CDR3 totals 14 residues. Trimming left V 2 bases short and J 7 bases short, with 14 bases between. The CDR3 region has the DNA TGTGCCAGCAGTTACCCAGGAAGGGGCGTGACCCAGTACTTC. This encodes CASSYPGRGVTQYF.

V gene TRBV27 combines with J gene TRBJ2-1; 7 nucleotides align to TRBD1. J lost 5 bases, V lost 2 bases, and 6 bases had no gene match. Germline values: CDR1 MNHEY, CDR2 SMNVEV (reference sequence). The CDR3 is 15 amino acids. Here the CDR3 reads CASSLTGERDNEQFF. The CDR3 DNA reads TGTGCCAGCAGTTTAACAGGGGAAAGGGACAATGAGCAGTTCTTC.

This clone was recorded only once. CDR3 in amino acids: CASSPVGTDTQYF. The CDR3 DNA sequence: TGTGCCAGCAGCCCCGTCGGGACAGATACGCAGTATTTT. V and J are TRBV14 and TRBJ2-3; D call uncertain. The CDR3 totals 13 residues. Germline lookup yields CDR1 SGHDN and CDR2 FVKESK. The ends were cut back, 4 bases at V and 3 bases at J, with 8 bases in the middle.

This chain joins TRBV18 and TRBJ2-4; 8 nucleotides match TRBD2. The CDR3 consists of 16 residues. Germline V gives CDR1 KGHSH, CDR2 LQKENI. V shed 0 bases, J shed 0 bases, and the junction held 1 base outside the gene matches. CDR3 coding DNA: TGTGCCAGCTCACCACCCAGCGGGGGAGCCAAAAACATTCAGTACTTC. Translating gives CASSPPSGGAKNIQYF.

The chain uses TRBV5-5 and TRBJ2-7, with unresolved D. The germline V gene has CDR1 SGHKS and CDR2 YYEKEE (reference sequence). Trimming shortened V by 1 base and J by 2 bases, and 4 bases separated the two germline ends. This CDR3 contains 12 residues. The DNA of the CDR3 is TGTGCCAGCAGCTTGTTTACCTACGAGCAGTACTTC. Amino acids: CASSLFTYEQYF.